This T cell receptor (beta chain) was obtained from a study of T cells in Graves' hyperthyroidism and ophthalmopathy. RNA transcripts gave rise to amplified TCR beta CDR3 regions. Researchers ran a first-round RT-PCR on the TCR CDR3 using the HTBI primer set. MiXCR, run by TCRdb on the multiplex PCR reads, gives a single entry per CDR3 protein. The table lists around 760,000 distinct CDR3 sequences, around a third of them singletons, with around 32% in the top ten. Fresh peripheral blood, 8 to 10 ml, was the source of the PBMCs. This clonotype was seen at least ten times. V gave up 6 bases and J gave up 9 bases, with 17 bases separating them. CDR1 is LNHDA, CDR2 SQIVND, per germline (reference sequence). The CDR3 is made up of 13 amino acids.

V is TRBV19 and J is TRBJ2-5, with unresolved D. The sample consisted of blood. This TCR was sampled from a woman aged 40 to 49 with Graves' hyperthyroidism. CDR3 sequence: CASRDKRSLAQYF. In nucleotides, the CDR3 is TGTGCCAGTAGAGACAAGAGAAGTTTAGCCCAGTACTTC.